One and the same sample provided the 19 T cell receptor beta chains below, sequenced in a study of shared clonotypes between healthy human individuals. Some clones are missing from TCRdb's copy, which holds only in-frame ones; the method was immunoSEQ multiplex PCR. This sample carries approximately 980,000 clones, approximately 76% of them seen once, and the ten largest clones take roughly 1.5%. Sequenced: memory CD4+ T cells sorted from blood. Subset of the sample: CD45RA-negative fraction. The receptors derive from a young man in good health.

V is TRBV15 and J is TRBJ2-3; TRBD2 is a possible D gene (5 bases). Germline loops: CDR1 LNHNV, CDR2 YYDKDF (reference sequence). This CDR3 comprises 14 residues. Trimming left V 3 bases short and J 5 bases short, with 12 bases between. CDR3 coding DNA: TGTGCCACCAGCAGGGACTTTAGTGGAGATACGCAGTATTTT. Translation gives CATSRDFSGDTQYF.

In the case of this clone: Other DNA sequences in this specimen translate into the identical CDR3. The V gene is TRBV10-3, the J gene TRBJ1-1; 8 bases are shared with TRBD1. The CDR3 has 15 amino acids. Germline CDR1 ENHRY, CDR2 SYGVKD. With V trimmed by 0 bases and J by 1 base, 1 base remained unmatched. This chain's CDR3 is CAISESRGQNTEAFF. DNA of the CDR3: TGTGCCATCAGTGAGTCCAGGGGGCAGAACACTGAAGCTTTCTTT.

The genes are TRBV29-1 and TRBJ1-2; D is unresolved. The CDR3 has 11 residues. Trimming shortened V by 4 bases and J by 0 bases, and 3 bases separated the two germline ends. The germline gives CDR1 SQVTM, CDR2 ANQGSEA. The CDR3 here is CSVGPNYGYTF. The CDR3 DNA follows: TGCAGCGTTGGGCCTAACTATGGCTACACCTTC.

The CDR3 is CASSYGGRGPAYEQYF. In nucleotides, the CDR3 is TGTGCCAGCAGTTACGGAGGCAGGGGGCCTGCCTACGAGCAGTACTTC. The chain combines TRBV6-5 with TRBJ2-7; 8 nucleotides agree with TRBD1. Germline-derived CDR1 and CDR2 are MNHEY and SVGAGI. V was clipped by 2 bases and J by 2 bases; unmatched bases: 8. The CDR3 loop spans 16 amino acids.

This chain joins TRBV6-1 and TRBJ1-3; unclear D gene. Germline V gene sequence: CDR1 MNHNS, CDR2 SASEGT. The CDR3 runs to 18 residues. The germline V and J ends were trimmed by 2 bases and 0 bases, with 17 bases remaining between them. The CDR3 sequence: CASSEYPSTAGSGNTIYF. In DNA, the CDR3 is TGTGCCAGCAGTGAATATCCCTCCACTGCCGGCTCTGGAAACACCATATATTTT.

The V and J genes are TRBV4-3 and TRBJ2-2; the match to TRBD2 covers 7 bases. Looked up from germline, CDR1 is LGHNA and CDR2 is YSLEER. This CDR3 contains 17 residues. The trim removed 2 bases at V and 4 bases at J, leaving 10 bases unmatched. The CDR3 DNA sequence: TGCGCCAGCAGCCAACGAGCGGGGTACCCGGTCACCGGGGAGCTGTTTTTT. Translation: CASSQRAGYPVTGELFF.

J is TRBJ2-1 and V is TRBV10-2, with D perhaps matching TRBD2 (5 bases). V was shortened by 2 bases and J by 5 bases, with 13 bases between the two germline ends. The length of the CDR3 is 15 residues. In germline, CDR1 is WSHSY, CDR2 SAAADI. The CDR3 loop is CASSEGVAKHNEQFF. The CDR3, as DNA: TGCGCCAGCAGTGAGGGGGTAGCGAAACACAATGAGCAGTTCTTC.

The chain combines TRBV4-1 with TRBJ2-7; D is unresolved. The length of the CDR3 is 16 residues. The ends were cut back, 6 bases at V and 6 bases at J, with 24 bases in the middle. CDR1 and CDR2 from the germline V gene are MGHRA and YSYEKL. This CDR3 is CASSPRLATKTSEQYF. In DNA form, the CDR3 reads TGCGCCAGCAGTCCAAGACTCGCGACGAAAACTTCCGAGCAGTACTTC.

The chain couples TRBV28 to TRBJ2-7; no definite D call. CDR1 MDHEN and CDR2 SYDVKM come from the germline V gene. Trimming pared 2 bases from V and 4 bases from J, leaving 12 bases between. The CDR3 is 14 amino acids. CDR3 residues: CASSLSLTSYEQYF. CDR3 coding DNA: TGTGCCAGCAGTTTAAGCCTCACGTCATACGAGCAGTACTTC.

The chain couples TRBV7-3 to TRBJ2-7; D possibly corresponds to TRBD1 (6 bases). Germline loops: CDR1 SGHTA, CDR2 FQGTGA. Trimming shortened V by 0 bases and J by 7 bases, and 13 bases separated the two germline ends. There are 14 residues in the CDR3. The CDR3 spells CASSLTTGIGEQYF. Written as DNA, the CDR3 is TGTGCCAGCAGCTTAACTACAGGGATAGGTGAGCAGTACTTC.

This chain links TRBV7-2 with TRBJ2-5; 11 nucleotides align to TRBD2. CDR3 length: 17 amino acids. V shed 5 bases, J shed 3 bases, and the junction held 11 bases outside the gene matches. The V gene's germline CDR1 is SGHTA and CDR2 FQGNSA. CDR3 sequence reads: CASSTRGGTSGKETQYF. CDR3 nucleotide sequence: TGTGCCAGCAGCACCAGAGGAGGGACTAGCGGAAAAGAGACCCAGTACTTC.

The genes are TRBV13 and TRBJ2-7, with D possibly TRBD2 on 6 matching bases. V lost 5 bases to trimming and J lost 2 bases, with 13 bases between them. The CDR3 has 14 amino acids. CDR1 PRHDT and CDR2 FYEKMQ come from the germline V gene (reference sequence). CDR3 amino acids: CASSRRDWPYEQYF. DNA of the CDR3: TGTGCCAGCAGCCGCCGGGACTGGCCCTACGAGCAGTACTTC. The full variable domain, completed using reference TRBV13 and TRBJ2-7, is AAGVIQSPRHLIKEKRETATLKCYPIPRHDTVYWYQQGPGQDPQFLISFYEKMQSDKGSIPDRFSAQQFSDYHSELNMSSLELGDSALYFCASSRRDWPYEQYFGPGTRLTVT.

The chain joins TRBV28 to TRBJ2-1; D not certain. Per germline, CDR1 MDHEN and CDR2 SYDVKM. V gave up 4 bases and J gave up 4 bases, with 5 bases separating them. The length of the CDR3 is 12 residues. CDR3 nucleotide sequence: TGTGCCAGCAGTTCCCCATACAATGAGCAGTTCTTC. Translating it yields CASSSPYNEQFF.

The chain couples TRBV18 to TRBJ2-3, with a possible D match to TRBD1 (5 bases). Germline V gives CDR1 KGHSH, CDR2 LQKENI. The CDR3 sequence is 15 residues long. Trimming removed 3 bases from V and 4 bases from J, with 14 bases in between. CDR3 coding DNA: TGTGCCAGCTCACCTTCATATCAGGGTTCAGATACGCAGTATTTT. Protein product: CASSPSYQGSDTQYF.

The J gene is TRBJ2-2, the V gene TRBV27; D unclear. Germline CDR1 MNHEY, CDR2 SMNVEV (reference sequence). CDR3 length: 14 amino acids. V was trimmed by 6 bases and J by 0 bases, leaving 8 bases between them. The CDR3 bases are TGTGCCAGCAGAAAAAGTCCGAACACCGGGGAGCTGTTTTTT. This encodes CASRKSPNTGELFF.

The chain uses TRBV29-1 and TRBJ1-1, with D uncertain. Germline V CDR1 and CDR2: SQVTM, ANQGSEA. V lost 4 bases, J lost 6 bases, and 12 bases lay in between. The CDR3 consists of 12 residues. The CDR3 DNA is TGCAGCGTTGCCGTCTCCGGGCCTGAAGCTTTCTTT. Translating it yields CSVAVSGPEAFF.

The chain joins TRBV30 to TRBJ1-5, with D unclear. From germline, CDR1 is GTSNPN and CDR2 SVGIG (reference sequence). This CDR3 contains 12 residues. The germline V and J ends were trimmed by 4 bases and 6 bases, with 10 bases remaining between them. As DNA, the CDR3 is TGTGCCTGGACAAAGCCTGGTCAGCCCCAGCATTTT. It specifies CAWTKPGQPQHF.

The chain couples TRBV11-2 to TRBJ2-1; 7 bases are shared with TRBD2. This CDR3 comprises 16 residues. Germline loops: CDR1 SGHAT, CDR2 FQNNGV. With V trimmed by 2 bases and J by 6 bases, 10 bases remained unmatched. The CDR3 loop reads CASSLSRGTPSNEQFF. The CDR3 DNA reads as TGTGCCAGCAGCTTATCGCGGGGGACCCCCTCCAATGAGCAGTTCTTC. Based on the CDR3 plus reference TRBV11-2 and TRBJ2-1, the full variable domain is EAGVAQSPRYKIIEKRQSVAFWCNPISGHATLYWYQQILGQGPKLLIQFQNNGVVDDSQLPKDRFSAERLKGVDSTLKIQPAKLEDSAVYLCASSLSRGTPSNEQFFGPGTRLTVL.

This clone was observed once. The chain combines TRBV18 with TRBJ2-3; D perhaps matches TRBD2 (5 bases). The CDR3 consists of 16 residues. Germline values: CDR1 KGHSH, CDR2 LQKENI. Trimming left V 2 bases short and J 0 bases short, with 12 bases between. CDR3 loop: CASSPSSSSSTDTQYF. In nucleotides, the CDR3 is TGTGCCAGCTCACCATCATCTAGCTCTAGCACAGATACGCAGTATTTT.